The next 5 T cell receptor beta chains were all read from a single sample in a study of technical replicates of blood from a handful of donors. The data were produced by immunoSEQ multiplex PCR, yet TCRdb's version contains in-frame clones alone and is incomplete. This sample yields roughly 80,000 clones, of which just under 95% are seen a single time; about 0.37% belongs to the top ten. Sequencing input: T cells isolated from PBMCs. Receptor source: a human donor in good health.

The CDR3 nucleotides are TGTGCCAGCAGCCCCGACAGGGTCCACACTGAAGCTTTCTTT. Translating it yields CASSPDRVHTEAFF. The rearrangement joins TRBV5-4 to TRBJ1-1; 7 nucleotides line up with TRBD1. The CDR3 runs 14 residues. The germline CDR1 and CDR2 sequences are SGHNT and YYREEE (reference sequence). Trimming took 4 bases from V and 3 from J; bases not matched to a gene: 6.

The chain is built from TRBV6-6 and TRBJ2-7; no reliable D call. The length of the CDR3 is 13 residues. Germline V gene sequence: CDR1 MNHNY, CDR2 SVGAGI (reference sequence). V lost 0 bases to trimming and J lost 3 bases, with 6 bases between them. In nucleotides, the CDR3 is TGTGCCAGCAGTTACTCCCCCCTCTACGAGCAGTACTTC. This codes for CASSYSPLYEQYF.

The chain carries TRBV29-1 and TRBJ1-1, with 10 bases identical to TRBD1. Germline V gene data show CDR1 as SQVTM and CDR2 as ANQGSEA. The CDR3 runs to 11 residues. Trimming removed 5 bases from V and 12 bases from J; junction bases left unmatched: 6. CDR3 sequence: CSVLGQGLTFF. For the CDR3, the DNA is TGCAGCGTTTTGGGACAGGGGCTTACTTTCTTT.

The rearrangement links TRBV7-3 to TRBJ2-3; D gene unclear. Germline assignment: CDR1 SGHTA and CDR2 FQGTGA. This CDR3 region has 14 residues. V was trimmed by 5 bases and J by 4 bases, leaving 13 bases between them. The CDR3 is CASSPITFADTQYF. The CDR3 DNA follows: TGTGCCAGCAGCCCTATCACTTTCGCAGATACGCAGTATTTT.

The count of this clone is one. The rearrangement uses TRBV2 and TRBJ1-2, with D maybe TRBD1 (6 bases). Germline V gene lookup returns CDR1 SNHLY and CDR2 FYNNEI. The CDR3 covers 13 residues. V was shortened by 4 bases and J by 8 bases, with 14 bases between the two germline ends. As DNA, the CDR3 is TGTGCCAGCAGTGTGGGGCAGGGGCTAGGCTACACCTTC. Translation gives CASSVGQGLGYTF.